Sequencing of this TCR beta chain was carried out in a study of blood T cell repertoires in COVID-19. Participants' reported clinical history set cohort assignment. Here immunoSEQ multiplex PCR was the method, and the copy in TCRdb shows in-frame clones only, minus some. The sample records fewer than 350,000 clones, approximately 88% being singletons. The ends were cut back, 4 bases at V and 1 base at J, with 14 bases in the middle. This CDR3 spans 16 amino acids. In germline, CDR1 is SGDLS, CDR2 YYNGEE. Sequenced: PBMCs or T cells enriched from blood (not recorded which). The source is a woman between 40 and 55 years old who had recovered from COVID-19. V is TRBV9 and J is TRBJ2-2, with D possibly matching TRBD2 (5 bases). CDR3 in DNA: TGTGCCAGCAGCCCTGCGAGCGGAGTGAACACCGGGGAGCTGTTTTTT. Its translation: CASSPASGVNTGELFF.